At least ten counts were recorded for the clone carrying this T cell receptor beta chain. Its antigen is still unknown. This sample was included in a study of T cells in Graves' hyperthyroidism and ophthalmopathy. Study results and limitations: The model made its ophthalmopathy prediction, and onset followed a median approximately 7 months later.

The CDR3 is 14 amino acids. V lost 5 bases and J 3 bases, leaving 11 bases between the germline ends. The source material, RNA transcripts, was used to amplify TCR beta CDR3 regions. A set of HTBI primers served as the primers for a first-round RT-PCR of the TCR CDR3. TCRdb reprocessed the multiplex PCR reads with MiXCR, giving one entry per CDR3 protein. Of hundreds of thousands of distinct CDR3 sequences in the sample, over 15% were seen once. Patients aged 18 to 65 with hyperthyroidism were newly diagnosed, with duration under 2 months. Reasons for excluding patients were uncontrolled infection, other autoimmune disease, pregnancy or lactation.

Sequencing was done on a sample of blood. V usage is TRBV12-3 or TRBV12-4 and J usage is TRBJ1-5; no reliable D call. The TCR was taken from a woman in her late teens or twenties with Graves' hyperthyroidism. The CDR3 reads CASSRRRSNQPQHF. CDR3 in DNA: TGTGCCAGCAGTAGAAGACGGTCCAATCAGCCCCAGCATTTT.